Listed below are T cell receptor beta chains from one sample, sequenced in a study of cytomegalovirus exposure and HLA in healthy donors. Repertoires were generated with immunoSEQ multiplex PCR, while TCRdb's copy carries only in-frame clones and drops some. The table has around 190,000 clones, roughly 78% seen once. The sequencing sample was made of PBMCs. These receptors all come from a woman in her 30s in good health and CMV-seropositive. Each CDR3 is given with its conserved first and last residue. The order of the fields is clone size, D gene, V gene, J gene, CDR3 protein, CDR3 DNA. The D gene is left open where the match is weak. Some rows mark clone size as missing; the rest say once, few, many or name a class of expanded clone.

.	.	TRBV21-1	TRBJ2-3	CASSKELASDTQYF	TGTGCCAGCAGCAAAGAACTAGCCTCGGATACGCAGTATTTT
.	.	TRBV6-1	TRBJ1-4	CASVGGFNEKLFF	TGTGCCAGCGTCGGAGGTTTTAATGAAAAACTGTTTTTT
.	.	TRBV6-6	TRBJ2-1	CASSSRGSINEQFF	TGTGCCAGCAGTAGCCGGGGTAGCATAAATGAGCAGTTCTTC
.	.	TRBV21-1	TRBJ2-7	CASPTVRGNSYEQYF	TGTGCCAGTCCGACAGTGCGGGGTAACTCCTACGAGCAGTACTTC
.	TRBD1	TRBV6-5	TRBJ1-5	CASSNTGQVNQPQHF	TGTGCCAGCAGCAACACGGGACAGGTTAATCAGCCCCAGCATTTT
.	TRBD1	TRBV7-8	TRBJ2-1	CASSLGTGDYNEQFF	TGTGCCAGCAGCTTAGGGACAGGGGACTACAATGAGCAGTTCTTC
.	TRBD1	TRBV27	TRBJ2-7	CASSPGQGALYEQYF	TGTGCCAGCAGTCCGGGACAGGGAGCTCTCTACGAGCAGTACTTC
.	.	TRBV4-3	TRBJ1-4	CASSQSGVTNEKLFF	TGCGCCAGCAGCCAATCCGGGGTAACTAATGAAAAACTGTTTTTT
.	TRBD1	TRBV10-3	TRBJ2-7	CAIKPGTGESEQYF	TGTGCCATCAAACCCGGGACAGGGGAATCCGAGCAGTACTTC
.	.	TRBV12-5	TRBJ1-5	CASGTGLGNQPQHF	TGTGCTAGTGGCACAGGGTTGGGCAATCAGCCCCAGCATTTT
.	TRBD1	TRBV5-1	TRBJ2-3	CASSKGQGADTQYF	TGCGCCAGCAGCAAGGGACAGGGGGCCGATACGCAGTATTTT
once	.	TRBV7-9	TRBJ2-7	CASSLARGYEQYF	TGTGCCAGCAGCTTAGCCAGGGGCTACGAGCAGTACTTC
.	.	TRBV6-5	TRBJ1-1	CASSYYLRNTEAFF	TGTGCCAGCAGTTACTACCTTAGGAACACTGAAGCTTTCTTT
.	.	TRBV7-9	TRBJ2-1	CASRGSSANNEQFF	TGTGCCAGCCGTGGTTCTAGCGCCAACAATGAGCAGTTCTTC
.	TRBD1	TRBV5-4	TRBJ2-7	CASSSTIGTDYEQYF	TGTGCCAGCAGCTCGACGATCGGGACAGACTACGAGCAGTACTTC
once	TRBD1	TRBV5-6	TRBJ1-2	CASSWGQGNGYTF	TGTGCCAGCAGCTGGGGACAGGGGAATGGCTACACCTTC
.	.	TRBV27	TRBJ2-7	CASSPSQAYEQYF	TGTGCCAGCAGTCCCTCGCAGGCCTACGAGCAGTACTTC
.	.	TRBV7-9	TRBJ2-7	CASSVTTEMSYEQYF	TGTGCCAGCAGTGTGACGACAGAAATGTCCTACGAGCAGTACTTC
.	TRBD2	TRBV10-2	TRBJ2-5	CASKSGRVMETQYF	TGCGCCAGCAAAAGCGGGAGAGTAATGGAGACCCAGTACTTC
few	TRBD1	TRBV25-1	TRBJ2-7	CASSETGGIDEQYF	TGTGCCAGCAGTGAAACAGGGGGCATCGACGAGCAGTACTTC
.	TRBD2	TRBV12-5	TRBJ2-3	CASGSPHGLAGGTDTQYF	TGTGCTAGTGGTTCTCCCCATGGGCTAGCGGGGGGCACAGATACGCAGTATTTT
.	.	TRBV28	TRBJ1-6	CASRGGTTGGSPLHF	TGTGCCAGCAGGGGAGGGACAACCGGGGGTTCACCCCTCCACTTT
.	TRBD2	TRBV7-2	TRBJ2-3	CASSGSGGAGTDTQYF	TGTGCCAGCAGCGGGTCCGGGGGGGCCGGCACAGATACGCAGTATTTT
.	TRBD1	TRBV27	TRBJ2-3	CASSWDSIRTDTQYF	TGTGCCAGCAGTTGGGACAGCATAAGGACAGATACGCAGTATTTT
once	TRBD1	TRBV7-2	TRBJ2-5	CASSIQGQPQETQYF	TGTGCCAGCAGCATACAGGGACAGCCCCAAGAGACCCAGTACTTC
few	.	TRBV2	TRBJ2-7	CASQGLDYEQYF	TGTGCCAGCCAGGGACTGGACTACGAGCAGTACTTC
.	.	TRBV2	TRBJ2-1	CASSVQDEQFF	TGTGCCAGCAGTGTCCAGGATGAGCAATTCTTC
.	.	TRBV10-3	TRBJ1-1	CATLASGLRTEAFF	TGTGCCACCTTAGCCTCGGGTCTGAGGACTGAAGCTTTCTTT
.	TRBD1	TRBV6-4	TRBJ2-1	CASSPRDSNEQFF	TGTGCCAGCAGCCCCCGGGACAGCAATGAGCAGTTCTTC
.	.	TRBV11-2	TRBJ2-3	CASSLSGGAGTQYF	TGTGCCAGCAGCTTATCGGGCGGGGCGGGTACGCAGTATTTT
.	TRBD2	TRBV4-1	TRBJ2-6	CASSQGAGLGGANVLTF	TGCGCCAGCAGCCAAGGGGCAGGACTAGGAGGGGCCAACGTCCTGACTTTC
.	TRBD1	TRBV19	TRBJ1-1	CASRDRGLNTEAFF	TGTGCCAGTAGAGACAGGGGCCTTAACACTGAAGCTTTCTTT
.	.	TRBV4-3	TRBJ2-7	CASSQDARGGSYEQYF	TGCGCCAGCAGCCAAGACGCTAGAGGAGGTTCCTACGAGCAGTACTTC
.	TRBD1	TRBV9	TRBJ2-2	CASSVVGQGITGELFF	TGTGCCAGCAGCGTAGTGGGACAGGGGATCACCGGGGAGCTGTTTTTT
.	TRBD2	TRBV13	TRBJ2-5	CASSTGLAGGQETQYF	TGTGCCAGCAGCACGGGACTAGCGGGAGGTCAAGAGACCCAGTACTTC
.	TRBD1	TRBV11-3	TRBJ2-5	CASSAGQAQETQYF	TGTGCCAGCAGCGCGGGACAGGCACAAGAGACCCAGTACTTC
.	.	TRBV2	TRBJ2-7	CASRGGWLSSYEQYF	TGTGCCAGCAGGGGGGGATGGCTAAGCTCCTACGAGCAGTACTTC
.	.	TRBV25-1	TRBJ2-1	CASSELVNEQFF	TGTGCCAGCAGTGAATTAGTCAATGAGCAGTTCTTC
.	.	TRBV19	TRBJ1-6	CASSMLGLRGNSPLHF	TGTGCCAGTAGTATGTTAGGCCTAAGGGGGAATTCACCCCTCCACTTT
.	TRBD1	TRBV7-9	TRBJ1-2	CASSLANRQGGYGYTF	TGTGCCAGCAGCTTAGCCAACCGGCAGGGGGGCTATGGCTACACCTTC
once	TRBD1	TRBV5-7	TRBJ1-4	CASTPGQFNEKLFF	TGTGCCAGCACCCCGGGACAGTTTAATGAAAAACTGTTTTTT
.	.	TRBV5-1	TRBJ1-1	CASSFAGTLDSEAFF	TGCGCCAGCAGCTTTGCAGGGACACTGGACTCTGAAGCTTTCTTT
.	TRBD1	TRBV4-2	TRBJ1-2	CASSQDPGQATPNYGYTF	TGTGCCAGCAGCCAAGATCCGGGACAGGCAACGCCTAACTATGGCTACACCTTC
.	TRBD1	TRBV5-1	TRBJ2-7	CASSFRDRSYEQYF	TGCGCCAGCAGCTTCCGGGACAGGAGCTACGAGCAGTACTTC
.	TRBD1	TRBV7-8	TRBJ1-5	CASSFGTGDNQPQHF	TGTGCCAGCAGCTTCGGGACAGGGGACAATCAGCCCCAGCATTTT
once	TRBD2	TRBV5-1	TRBJ2-7	CASNPTGGPYEQYF	TGCGCCAGCAACCCCACGGGAGGGCCGTACGAGCAGTACTTC
.	TRBD2	TRBV9	TRBJ2-7	CASSPRLAGVVYEQYF	TGTGCCAGCAGCCCGCGACTAGCGGGAGTAGTCTACGAGCAGTACTTC
.	TRBD2	TRBV29-1	TRBJ2-7	CSVVDSGSDNEQYF	TGCAGCGTCGTCGATAGCGGGAGTGACAACGAGCAGTACTTC
.	.	TRBV7-9	TRBJ2-1	CASSLDSGGHNEQFF	TGTGCCAGCAGCTTGGACAGTGGGGGACACAATGAGCAGTTCTTC
.	.	TRBV4-1	TRBJ1-5	CASSQDPVLSNQPQHF	TGCGCCAGCAGCCAAGATCCGGTCCTGAGCAATCAGCCCCAGCATTTT
.	TRBD1	TRBV4-1	TRBJ1-2	CASSPPRDRAELLNYGYTF	TGCGCCAGCAGCCCGCCCCGGGACAGGGCCGAACTATTAAACTATGGCTACACCTTC
few	.	TRBV30	TRBJ1-1	CAWSSLGGLNTEAFF	TGTGCCTGGAGCTCTTTGGGGGGGCTGAACACTGAAGCTTTCTTT
.	TRBD1	TRBV4-1	TRBJ2-1	CASSWDRGNEQFF	TGCGCCAGCAGCTGGGACAGGGGTAATGAGCAGTTCTTC
.	TRBD1	TRBV10-3	TRBJ2-7	CAISQRGQKSYEQYF	TGTGCCATCAGTCAGAGGGGACAGAAGAGCTACGAGCAGTACTTC
few	.	TRBV11-3	TRBJ2-7	CASGSEPPYEQYF	TGTGCCAGCGGTAGTGAGCCCCCCTACGAGCAGTACTTC
.	.	TRBV9	TRBJ1-1	CASSVGPREGRNTEAFF	TGTGCCAGCAGCGTTGGACCTAGGGAGGGCCGGAACACTGAAGCTTTCTTT
.	TRBD1	TRBV5-6	TRBJ1-2	CASSFLTGDGYTF	TGTGCCAGCAGCTTTTTAACAGGGGACGGCTACACCTTC